Listed here are 13 T cell receptor beta chains from one sample, sequenced in a study of T cell changes during pregnancy in multiple sclerosis. Measured with immunoSEQ multiplex PCR; TCRdb has only the in-frame clones, and not every one. The data show fewer than 50,000 clones, about 92% seen once. The specimen was CD8+ T cells from peripheral blood mononuclear cells, collected in the third trimester of pregnancy. The receptors stem from a female donor with multiple sclerosis, enrolled in a pregnancy study.

V is TRBV28 and J is TRBJ2-7; tentatively, D is TRBD1 (5 bases). Germline CDR1 MDHEN, CDR2 SYDVKM. This CDR3 comprises 15 residues. The ends were cut back, 7 bases at V and 2 bases at J, with 18 bases in the middle. CDR3 sequence: CASKRDKSGPYEQYF. CDR3 coding DNA: TGTGCCAGCAAGAGAGATAAATCAGGGCCCTACGAGCAGTACTTC.

This clone was detected once. The chain links TRBV6-5 to TRBJ2-7; D might be TRBD2 (5 bases). V dropped 4 bases and J dropped 1 base, with 11 bases sitting between them. Germline V gives CDR1 MNHEY, CDR2 SVGAGI. The length of the CDR3 is 14 residues. Here the CDR3 reads CASSLVGGSYEQYF. The CDR3 DNA is TGTGCCAGCAGTTTAGTGGGCGGGTCCTACGAGCAGTACTTC.

The chain links TRBV7-9 to TRBJ2-1, with 10 bases matching TRBD2. J gave up 6 bases and V 3 bases, and 5 bases lay outside the gene matches. In germline, CDR1 is SEHNR, CDR2 FQNEAQ (reference sequence). The CDR3 runs 15 residues. The CDR3 reads CASSFLAGAFNEQFF. DNA of the CDR3: TGTGCCAGCAGCTTTCTAGCGGGGGCCTTCAATGAGCAGTTCTTC.

DNA for the CDR3: TGTGCCAGCAGCTCGAGGGAGAAGGGCGGGGAGCTGTTTTTT. It is translated as CASSSREKGGELFF. The chain links TRBV11-3 to TRBJ2-2; D perhaps matches TRBD2 (5 bases). The CDR3 is made up of 14 amino acids. Trimming shortened V by 4 bases and J by 7 bases, and 13 bases separated the two germline ends. In germline, CDR1 is SGHNT, CDR2 YENEEA.

The chain employs TRBV6-5 and TRBJ1-2, with D perhaps matching TRBD1 (6 bases). CDR3 length equals 13 residues. Trimming shortened V by 5 bases and J by 4 bases, and 11 bases separated the two germline ends. The germline CDR1 and CDR2 sequences are MNHEY and SVGAGI. In DNA, the CDR3 is TGTGCCAGCAGTACGACAGGCCTCTATGGCTACACCTTC. Its translation is CASSTTGLYGYTF.

The chain carries TRBV5-1 and TRBJ2-2, with D hard to call. The CDR3 contains 14 residues. Trimming took off 2 bases at V and 1 base at J, with 6 bases between the two ends. Germline V gene data show CDR1 as SGHRS and CDR2 as YFSETQ. The CDR3 DNA reads as TGCGCCAGCAGCTTCACAAAGAACACCGGGGAGCTGTTTTTT. Its translation: CASSFTKNTGELFF.

The V and J genes are TRBV19 and TRBJ2-7, with D tentatively TRBD1 (6 bases). Germline V CDR1 and CDR2: LNHDA, SQIVND (reference sequence). Trimming removed 4 bases from V and 2 bases from J, with 15 bases in between. The CDR3 covers 15 residues. CDR3 bases: TGTGCCAGTAGTAACAGGGTGAACCTCCCCTACGAGCAGTACTTC. As protein: CASSNRVNLPYEQYF.

Of note for this clone: Mismatch with germline at one junction end may stem from a read error. The chain joins TRBV7-7 to TRBJ2-1; D not certain. CDR1 is SSHAT and CDR2 is FNYEAQ in the germline V gene (reference sequence). The CDR3 length is 15 residues. As DNA, the CDR3 is TGTGCTAGCAGCTTAGATGTGGCTCCATACAATGAGCAGTTCTTC. Translation gives CASSLDVAPYNEQFF.

The chain recombines TRBV25-1 with TRBJ1-2; D not certain. The ends were cut back, 3 bases at V and 5 bases at J, with 10 bases in the middle. The V gene's germline CDR1 is MGHDK and CDR2 SYGVNS. This CDR3 contains 13 residues. CDR3 DNA: TGTGCCAGCAGTGATGAGGGTTATTATGGCTACACCTTC. Translation: CASSDEGYYGYTF.

The gene calls are TRBV7-9 and TRBJ2-5; 8 positions match TRBD1. The CDR3 covers 16 residues. CDR1 and CDR2 from the germline V gene are SEHNR and FQNEAQ (reference sequence). V was clipped by 1 base and J by 5 bases; unmatched bases: 9. CDR3 sequence reads: CASSLVAGGATETQYF. Here the CDR3 DNA reads TGTGCCAGCAGCTTAGTTGCAGGGGGCGCGACCGAGACCCAGTACTTC.

The chain employs TRBV11-2 and TRBJ2-3, with D hard to call. Germline lookup yields CDR1 SGHAT and CDR2 FQNNGV. Trimming pared 7 bases from V and 9 bases from J, leaving 14 bases between. The CDR3 contains 12 residues. The CDR3 coding sequence is TGTGCCAGCACCCCCTTTCATGCGACGCAGTATTTT. It is translated as CASTPFHATQYF.

The chain combines TRBV25-1 with TRBJ2-7, with TRBD1 matching 10 bases. Germline-derived CDR1 and CDR2 are MGHDK and SYGVNS. Trimming at V came to 6 bases and at J to 6 bases, leaving 5 bases not matched to a gene. This CDR3 has 13 amino acids. In DNA form, the CDR3 reads TGTGCCAGCAGGAGACAGGGGGCAACCGAGCAGTACTTC. Amino acid sequence: CASRRQGATEQYF.

V and J are TRBV27 and TRBJ2-1; 11 nucleotides line up with TRBD2. In germline, CDR1 is MNHEY, CDR2 SMNVEV (reference sequence). This CDR3 spans 15 amino acids. Trimming cost V 4 bases and J 8 bases; bases outside gene matches: 7. The CDR3 region has the DNA TGTGCCAGCAGTTCCGTGGGTAGCGGGAGGGATGAGCAGTTCTTC. Its protein is CASSSVGSGRDEQFF.